Shown below are 13 T cell receptor beta chains from a single sample sequenced in a study of blood T cell repertoires in COVID-19. Here immunoSEQ multiplex PCR was the method, and the copy in TCRdb shows in-frame clones only, minus some. The table lists 130,000 or so clones, 79% of them singletons. The sequenced sample consisted of peripheral blood. The source of these receptors is a woman in her 70s with COVID-19, enrolled during active disease.

The chain uses TRBV6-6 and TRBJ1-2, with TRBD1 matching 8 bases. This CDR3 comprises 13 residues. Germline V gives CDR1 MNHNY, CDR2 SVGAGI (reference sequence). Trimming at V came to 2 bases and at J to 7 bases, leaving 3 bases not matched to a gene. This CDR3 reads CASSYDTGGGYTF. DNA of the CDR3: TGTGCCAGCAGTTACGATACAGGGGGTGGCTACACCTTC.

Here the CDR3 reads CASSSWGVWGDRDTEAFF. CDR3 DNA: TGTGCCAGCAGCTCTTGGGGAGTTTGGGGTGACCGGGACACTGAAGCTTTCTTT. The chain couples TRBV5-6 to TRBJ1-1; no firm D call. The CDR3 spans 18 residues. Germline lookup yields CDR1 SGHDT and CDR2 YYEEEE. Deletions cut 3 bases from V and 3 bases from J, with 24 bases between.

The DNA of the CDR3 is TGCAGCGTTGAAAGCGGGGAAGAGACCCAGTACTTC. Protein: CSVESGEETQYF. This rearrangement joins TRBV29-1 to TRBJ2-5; TRBD2 aligns across 7 bases. This CDR3 is 12 amino acids long. Germline-derived CDR1 and CDR2 are SQVTM and ANQGSEA. With V trimmed by 2 bases and J by 3 bases, 0 bases remained unmatched.

This clone was counted only a few times. The CDR3 DNA is TGTGCCACCAGCAGAGATCTAGCTGGCGGTGGCTACACCTTC. Amino acids: CATSRDLAGGGYTF. The V gene is TRBV15, the J gene TRBJ1-2; no reliable D call. Germline CDR1 reads LNHNV; CDR2 reads YYDKDF (reference sequence). Trimming took off 0 bases at V and 7 bases at J, with 12 bases between the two ends. The CDR3 length is 14 residues.

The CDR3 bases are TGCAGCGGAGGGCCCCCGGAAGGGACCCAGTACTTC. Translating it yields CSGGPPEGTQYF. The chain links TRBV29-1 to TRBJ2-5; maybe TRBD2 (5 bases). Between the trimmed V and J ends, which lost 7 bases and 7 bases, there was a span of 16 bases. The CDR3 consists of 12 residues. Germline V gene lookup returns CDR1 SQVTM and CDR2 ANQGSEA.

This chain uses TRBV20-1 with TRBJ2-5; D is perhaps TRBD2 (6 bases). Germline CDR1 DFQATT, CDR2 SNEGSKA (reference sequence). This CDR3 contains 11 residues. V shed 4 bases and J shed 5 bases, with 8 bases lying between them. CDR3 DNA sequence: TGCAGTGCTAAGGCGGGGGAGACCCAGTACTTC. Encoded protein: CSAKAGETQYF.

The chain combines TRBV7-2 with TRBJ1-2; 7 nucleotides match TRBD1. Per germline, CDR1 SGHTA and CDR2 FQGNSA. The J segment lost 5 bases and the V segment lost 0 bases, leaving 6 bases of the junction unmatched. This CDR3 comprises 15 residues. DNA of the CDR3: TGTGCCAGCAGCTTAGCGGCCGGGACAGAGTATGGCTACACCTTC. It codes for CASSLAAGTEYGYTF.

The chain couples TRBV12-3 or TRBV12-4 to TRBJ1-1; D is undetermined. The CDR3 consists of 12 residues. V was clipped by 4 bases and J by 1 base, with 4 bases between them. CDR3 sequence: CASSWPNTEAFF. The CDR3 DNA follows: TGTGCCAGCAGTTGGCCGAACACTGAAGCTTTCTTT.

The V call is TRBV14, the J call TRBJ1-2; 9 positions agree with TRBD1. J gave up 4 bases and V 2 bases, and 8 bases lay outside the gene matches. The CDR3 extends over 16 amino acids. Per the germline V gene, CDR1 is SGHDN and CDR2 is FVKESK. The CDR3 protein is CASSQYRGRSSYGYTF. CDR3 DNA sequence: TGTGCCAGCAGCCAATACAGGGGGCGGAGTAGCTATGGCTACACCTTC.

This clone has a handful of counts. J is TRBJ1-2 and V is TRBV7-2; D unclear. Trimming took 4 bases from V and 3 from J, leaving 12 bases between them. The CDR3 sequence is 14 residues long. Germline CDR1 is SGHTA and CDR2 is FQGNSA. The CDR3 region is CASSSAGWDYGYTF. The CDR3 bases are TGTGCCAGCAGCTCGGCAGGTTGGGACTATGGCTACACCTTC.

DNA of the CDR3: TGTGCCAGCAGCTTAGGGGGCGGGGTCAACTATGGCTACACCTTC. This encodes CASSLGGGVNYGYTF. The chain links TRBV7-2 to TRBJ1-2; D may be TRBD1 (5 bases). Germline values: CDR1 SGHTA, CDR2 FQGNSA. The CDR3 loop spans 15 amino acids. V was shortened by 1 base and J by 2 bases, with 11 bases between the two germline ends.

This clone was counted once. The chain employs TRBV20-1 and TRBJ2-1; 10 nucleotides agree with TRBD2. The CDR3 has 14 residues. The germline CDR1 and CDR2 sequences are DFQATT and SNEGSKA (reference sequence). V lost 5 bases and J lost 5; bases outside the gene matches: 6. DNA for the CDR3: TGCAGTGCTGGTGGACTAGCGGTCAACAATGAGCAGTTCTTC. Translated: CSAGGLAVNNEQFF.

V is TRBV30 and J is TRBJ2-4; tentatively, D is TRBD1 (6 bases). Germline CDR1 reads GTSNPN; CDR2 reads SVGIG (reference sequence). V was trimmed by 0 bases and J by 15 bases, leaving 18 bases between them. This CDR3 comprises 13 residues. CDR3 nucleotides: TGTGCCTGGAGTGTAACCAGGGGACCCGGTGGGTACTTC. Translating it yields CAWSVTRGPGGYF.